Many counts were recorded for the clone carrying this T cell receptor (beta chain). The data originate from a study of T cells in Graves' hyperthyroidism and ophthalmopathy. Study-level background: Before treatment of any kind, peripheral blood was taken at initial diagnosis.

The V and J ends lost 4 bases and 5 bases respectively, with 11 bases between them. Germline V gives CDR1 SGHNT, CDR2 YENEEA. The CDR3 is 13 residues long. Researchers took RNA transcripts and amplified the TCR beta CDR3 regions from them. The HTBI primer set served for first-round RT-PCR of the TCR CDR3. One entry per CDR3 protein, called by TCRdb with MiXCR from the multiplex PCR reads. The sample includes roughly 380,000 distinct CDR3 sequences, 13% seen only once; the top ten take more than 20%. The clonotype originates from a man aged 30 to 45 with Graves' hyperthyroidism that later progressed to Graves' ophthalmopathy. Source material: blood. This chain joins TRBV11-3 and TRBJ1-2; no clear D. As DNA, the CDR3 is TGTGCCAGCAGCTCCCCGTCCGGGTATGGCTACACCTTC. Its protein product is CASSSPSGYGYTF.